Below, 25 T cell receptor beta chains from the same sample are listed, as sequenced in a study of blood T cell repertoires in COVID-19. TCRdb's copy holds only in-frame clones and misses some; the assay was immunoSEQ multiplex PCR. The sample carries 250,000 to 350,000 clones, 90% recorded once. Sequenced input: PBMCs or T cells enriched from blood (not recorded which). These receptors were obtained from a woman aged 18-30 years with acute COVID-19.

The J gene is TRBJ2-3, the V gene TRBV28; 9 bases map to TRBD2. V trimming: 4 bases; J trimming: 5 bases; junction bases outside the gene matches: 10. Germline V gene data show CDR1 as MDHEN and CDR2 as SYDVKM. The CDR3 contains 16 residues. In DNA form, the CDR3 reads TGTGCCAGCAGTTCGGGACTAGCCGTCTCCGGAGATACGCAGTATTTT. It is translated as CASSSGLAVSGDTQYF. Combining the CDR3 with reference TRBV28 and TRBJ2-3 gives the whole variable domain DVKVTQSSRYLVKRTGEKVFLECVQDMDHENMFWYRQDPGLGLRLIYFSYDVKMKEKGDIPEGYSVSREKKERFSLILESASTNQTSMYLCASSSGLAVSGDTQYFGPGTRLTVL.

This chain links TRBV10-1 with TRBJ2-5; 10 nucleotides match TRBD2. V trimming: 4 bases; J trimming: 5 bases; junction bases outside the gene matches: 1. CDR3 size: 13 residues. Germline V gene data show CDR1 as WNHNN and CDR2 as SYGVQD (reference sequence). In DNA, the CDR3 is TGCGCCAGCAGTGGACTAGCGGGTGAGACCCAGTACTTC. It codes for CASSGLAGETQYF.

The chain joins TRBV28 to TRBJ1-2; maybe TRBD1 (5 bases). There are 14 residues in the CDR3. Germline V gives CDR1 MDHEN, CDR2 SYDVKM. The germline V and J ends were trimmed by 6 bases and 2 bases, with 13 bases remaining between them. The CDR3 sequence is CASSAQGGNYGYTF. CDR3 nucleotide sequence: TGTGCCAGCAGCGCGCAGGGTGGGAACTATGGCTACACCTTC.

This clone is a singleton in its sample. The chain uses TRBV11-3 and TRBJ2-7; D perhaps matches TRBD1 (6 bases). The CDR3 contains 14 residues. Germline CDR1 is SGHNT and CDR2 is YENEEA. Trimming left V 0 bases short and J 5 bases short, with 11 bases between. This chain's CDR3 is CASSLDRGKNEQYF. The CDR3 bases are TGTGCCAGCAGCTTAGATAGGGGGAAGAACGAGCAGTACTTC.

The V call is TRBV5-6, the J call TRBJ2-7, with 10 bases fitting TRBD2. From germline, CDR1 is SGHDT and CDR2 YYEEEE. With 5 bases clipped from V and 3 bases from J, the junction kept 8 bases outside the gene matches. The CDR3 runs 15 residues. This CDR3 is CASRSSGRAIYEQYF. Written as DNA, the CDR3 is TGTGCCAGCAGATCAAGCGGGAGGGCAATCTACGAGCAGTACTTC.

Written as DNA, the CDR3 is TGTGCCAGCAGTTACTCGACAGGGAAGCTGAACACTGAAGCTTTCTTT. Translating gives CASSYSTGKLNTEAFF. The genes are TRBV6-5 and TRBJ1-1, with 7 positions matching TRBD1. The CDR3 contains 16 residues. Germline V gene lookup returns CDR1 MNHEY and CDR2 SVGAGI. V was pared by 0 bases and J by 0 bases, with 4 bases of the junction left unmatched.

The rearrangement uses TRBV7-2 and TRBJ2-7, with TRBD2 identical over 10 bases. CDR3 length: 14 amino acids. The germline gives CDR1 SGHTA, CDR2 FQGNSA. V trimming: 4 bases; J trimming: 0 bases; junction bases outside the gene matches: 0. The CDR3 loop reads CASSWTSGSYEQYF. CDR3 bases: TGTGCCAGCAGCTGGACTAGCGGCTCCTACGAGCAGTACTTC.

The chain combines TRBV2 with TRBJ1-5; 11 bases align to TRBD1. V was pared by 8 bases and J by 3 bases, with 6 bases of the junction left unmatched. The CDR3 sequence is 15 residues long. Germline values: CDR1 SNHLY, CDR2 FYNNEI. CDR3 in DNA: TGTGCCAGCGCAGGACAGGGGGCCCCCAATCAGCCCCAGCATTTT. It codes for CASAGQGAPNQPQHF.

The chain has TRBV29-1 and TRBJ1-2; TRBD1 matches at 8 bases. V lost 6 bases, J lost 3 bases, and 9 bases stayed unmatched. Germline V lookup: CDR1 SQVTM, CDR2 ANQGSEA. This CDR3 region has 14 residues. The chain's CDR3 is CSVDDRGRDYGYTF. In nucleotides, the CDR3 is TGCAGCGTCGATGACAGGGGTCGGGACTATGGCTACACCTTC.

This clone was seen only once. The J gene is TRBJ1-5, the V gene TRBV19, with 8 bases lining up with TRBD1. V lost 5 bases, J lost 1 base, and 10 bases stayed unmatched. This CDR3 has 17 residues. The germline CDR1 and CDR2 sequences are LNHDA and SQIVND (reference sequence). CDR3 sequence reads: CASSVGWTGKSNQPQHF. CDR3 sequence (DNA): TGTGCCAGTAGTGTCGGCTGGACAGGGAAGAGCAATCAGCCCCAGCATTTT.

The chain couples TRBV2 to TRBJ2-1; TRBD2 matches 7 bases. Per germline, CDR1 SNHLY and CDR2 FYNNEI. The CDR3 runs to 17 residues. The trim removed 1 base at V and 1 base at J, leaving 7 bases unmatched. CDR3 region: CASSEVASGSSYNEQFF. In nucleotides, the CDR3 is TGTGCCAGCAGTGAAGTGGCTAGCGGCTCTTCCTACAATGAGCAGTTCTTC.

V usage is TRBV15 and J usage is TRBJ1-5; D call uncertain. Trimming stripped 0 bases from V and 5 bases from J, with 11 bases between. Looked up from germline, CDR1 is LNHNV and CDR2 is YYDKDF (reference sequence). The CDR3 totals 15 residues. The CDR3 is CATSRDFGSYQPQHF. CDR3 sequence (DNA): TGTGCCACCAGCAGAGATTTTGGCAGTTATCAGCCCCAGCATTTT.

This clone was picked up one time. The chain combines TRBV19 with TRBJ2-1, with TRBD1 matching over 9 bases. The J segment lost 9 bases and the V segment lost 7 bases, leaving 16 bases of the junction unmatched. Germline CDR1 LNHDA, CDR2 SQIVND (reference sequence). This CDR3 is 16 amino acids long. The CDR3 nucleotides are TGTGCCAGTACCTCGGGGAAGGGACAGGGCATATTTGAGCAGTTCTTC. Protein: CASTSGKGQGIFEQFF.

V gene TRBV29-1 combines with J gene TRBJ1-1, with D possibly being TRBD1 (6 bases). The CDR3 loop spans 14 amino acids. CDR1 and CDR2 from the germline V gene are SQVTM and ANQGSEA. Trimming took 5 bases from V and 2 from J, leaving 15 bases between them. In nucleotides, the CDR3 is TGCAGCGTTCTCCACAGGGCCCAAAACACTGAAGCTTTCTTT. Its protein is CSVLHRAQNTEAFF.

The chain uses TRBV19 and TRBJ2-2; TRBD1 aligns across 7 bases. The CDR3 loop spans 14 amino acids. Germline lookup yields CDR1 LNHDA and CDR2 SQIVND (reference sequence). The V gene end was trimmed by 8 bases and the J gene end by 7 bases; junction bases not matched to a gene: 10. CDR3 sequence (DNA): TGTGCCAGTTCGGGTCGTCGACAGGGCGGGGAGCTGTTTTTT. Its protein product is CASSGRRQGGELFF.

V usage is TRBV28 and J usage is TRBJ1-4; TRBD1 matches at 9 bases. Trimming at V came to 5 bases and at J to 8 bases, leaving 9 bases not matched to a gene. The CDR3 has 15 amino acids. The germline V gene has CDR1 MDHEN and CDR2 SYDVKM. CDR3 sequence: CASSAAGTGYEKLFF. Written as DNA, the CDR3 is TGTGCCAGCAGTGCGGCCGGGACAGGGTACGAAAAACTGTTTTTT.

The chain uses TRBV28 and TRBJ1-1, with TRBD1 identical over 10 bases. This CDR3 contains 16 residues. Trimming cost V 7 bases and J 1 base; bases outside gene matches: 9. The germline CDR1 and CDR2 sequences are MDHEN and SYDVKM. CDR3 sequence reads: CASTVPGQGSNTEAFF. For the CDR3, the DNA is TGTGCCAGCACCGTCCCGGGACAGGGGTCGAACACTGAAGCTTTCTTT. The entire variable domain, with the rest obtained from reference TRBV28 and TRBJ1-1, is as follows: DVKVTQSSRYLVKRTGEKVFLECVQDMDHENMFWYRQDPGLGLRLIYFSYDVKMKEKGDIPEGYSVSREKKERFSLILESASTNQTSMYLCASTVPGQGSNTEAFFGQGTRLTVV.

V and J are TRBV5-1 and TRBJ1-2, with 8 bases lining up with TRBD1. Looked up from germline, CDR1 is SGHRS and CDR2 is YFSETQ. V gave up 0 bases and J gave up 4 bases; unmatched junction bases: 11. The CDR3 extends over 17 amino acids. The CDR3 DNA follows: TGCGCCAGCAGCTTGGGCCTCACAGGGGGAGGCTCCTATGGCTACACCTTC. Its protein product is CASSLGLTGGGSYGYTF.

The chain carries TRBV6-5 and TRBJ1-3; the D gene is possibly TRBD1 (5 bases). CDR1 is MNHEY, CDR2 SVGAGI, per germline. This CDR3 has 15 amino acids. V lost 2 bases to trimming and J lost 8 bases, with 16 bases between them. CDR3 sequence reads: CASSYGGGRGHTIYF. The CDR3 nucleotides read TGTGCCAGCAGTTACGGGGGGGGTAGGGGACACACCATATATTTT.

The chain is built from TRBV5-4 and TRBJ2-2; 7 bases are shared with TRBD2. The ends lost 4 bases at V and 3 bases at J; junction bases unmatched: 6. Germline V gene lookup returns CDR1 SGHNT and CDR2 YYREEE (reference sequence). The CDR3 consists of 15 residues. The DNA of the CDR3 is TGTGCCAGCAGCCCTAGGGGAGGGGACACCGGGGAGCTGTTTTTT. Translation: CASSPRGGDTGELFF. Drawing the rest from reference TRBV5-4 and TRBJ2-2, the complete variable domain is ETGVTQSPTHLIKTRGQQVTLRCSSQSGHNTVSWYQQALGQGPQFIFQYYREEENGRGNFPPRFSGLQFPNYSSELNVNALELDDSALYLCASSPRGGDTGELFFGEGSRLTVL.

The V call is TRBV7-3, the J call TRBJ2-3; D remains unclear. In germline, CDR1 is SGHTA, CDR2 FQGTGA. CDR3 length: 15 residues. V lost 3 bases and J 2 bases, leaving 12 bases between the germline ends. The CDR3 loop is CASSLGRITTDTQYF. CDR3 coding DNA: TGTGCCAGCAGCTTGGGCCGGATTACCACAGATACGCAGTATTTT.

The chain uses TRBV27 and TRBJ2-3; D may be TRBD1 (5 bases). Trimming cost V 8 bases and J 4 bases, with 19 bases left between them. The CDR3 length is 15 residues. Germline values: CDR1 MNHEY, CDR2 SMNVEV (reference sequence). The CDR3, as DNA: TGTGCCAGCCAGGGCTTAACAGGCCCCGCAGATACGCAGTATTTT. Protein: CASQGLTGPADTQYF.

The rearrangement uses TRBV28 and TRBJ1-6; maybe TRBD1 (6 bases). Germline V CDR1 and CDR2: MDHEN, SYDVKM. The CDR3 covers 12 residues. The V gene lost 7 bases and the J gene lost 9 bases, with 10 bases spanning the gap. This CDR3 reads CASTQQGSPLHF. CDR3 sequence (DNA): TGTGCCAGCACACAACAGGGTTCACCCCTCCACTTT. The full variable domain, in which reference TRBV28 and TRBJ1-6 provide the parts outside the CDR3, is DVKVTQSSRYLVKRTGEKVFLECVQDMDHENMFWYRQDPGLGLRLIYFSYDVKMKEKGDIPEGYSVSREKKERFSLILESASTNQTSMYLCASTQQGSPLHFGNGTRLTVT.

J is TRBJ2-7 and V is TRBV4-2; 10 positions agree with TRBD1. Germline values: CDR1 LGHNA, CDR2 YNFKEQ. V trimming: 1 base; J trimming: 4 bases; junction bases outside the gene matches: 7. The CDR3 covers 16 residues. The CDR3 nucleotides are TGTGCCAGCAGCCAAGCAAGAGGACAGGGGGGGTACGAGCAGTACTTC. It translates to CASSQARGQGGYEQYF.

This chain uses TRBV7-2 with TRBJ1-1; TRBD1 might be the D (6 bases). Germline V gene data show CDR1 as SGHTA and CDR2 as FQGNSA. V was cut by 5 bases and J by 13 bases, with 17 bases left in between. This CDR3 has 12 amino acids. The CDR3 sequence is CASSPAGASGFF. The CDR3 nucleotides are TGTGCCAGCAGCCCCGCAGGGGCCTCGGGTTTCTTT. Filled out from reference TRBV7-2 and TRBJ1-1, the complete variable domain reads GAGVSQSPSNKVTEKGKDVELRCDPISGHTALYWYRQSLGQGLEFLIYFQGNSAPDKSGLPSDRFSAERTGGSVSTLTIQRTQQEDSAVYLCASSPAGASGFFGQGTRLTVV.